Shown below are 26 T cell receptor beta chains from a single sample sequenced in a study of blood T cell repertoires in COVID-19. Only in-frame clones appear in the TCRdb table, and some are missing; sequencing was by immunoSEQ multiplex PCR. The sample yields some 250,000 clones, about 80% seen once. The sequencing sample was made of PBMCs or T cells enriched from blood (not recorded which). The origin of the receptors is a man aged 35-49 years who had recovered from COVID-19.

The rearrangement uses TRBV3-1 (or the pseudogene TRBV3-2) and TRBJ2-3, with D unresolved. The V end lost 0 bases, the J end lost 0 bases, and 7 bases lay between the germline ends. Germline assignment: CDR1 LGHDT and CDR2 YNNKEL (reference sequence). CDR3 length equals 15 residues. The CDR3 spells CASSQDAASTDTQYF. The CDR3 DNA sequence: TGTGCCAGCAGCCAAGATGCGGCTAGCACAGATACGCAGTATTTT.

The chain has TRBV7-9 and TRBJ1-2; 7 bases map to TRBD1. CDR1 and CDR2 (germline): SEHNR, FQNEAQ (reference sequence). The length of the CDR3 is 15 residues. V gave up 1 base and J gave up 7 bases; unmatched junction bases: 9. The CDR3 loop is CASSLDRGVGGGYTF. The CDR3 DNA reads as TGTGCCAGCAGCTTAGACAGGGGAGTAGGTGGTGGCTACACCTTC.

The chain is built from TRBV28 and TRBJ2-3; TRBD1 is a possible D gene (7 bases). The CDR3 runs 15 residues. Looked up from germline, CDR1 is MDHEN and CDR2 is SYDVKM. V gave up 4 bases and J gave up 1 base, with 12 bases separating them. Here the CDR3 reads CASSSTGEGTDTQYF. In DNA, the CDR3 is TGTGCCAGCAGTTCTACAGGGGAGGGCACAGATACGCAGTATTTT.

In regard to this clone: Other nucleotide sequences from this sample produce the same CDR3. This rearrangement joins TRBV18 to TRBJ2-5, with 10 bases lining up with TRBD2. The CDR3 extends over 14 amino acids. Germline assignment: CDR1 KGHSH and CDR2 LQKENI. J was trimmed by 1 base and V by 5 bases; bases with no gene match: 1. The CDR3 nucleotides read TGTGCCAGCTCAGGGACTAGCGCCCAAGAGACCCAGTACTTC. It codes for CASSGTSAQETQYF.

This chain links TRBV4-1 with TRBJ1-4; 8 nucleotides match TRBD1. V lost 0 bases, J lost 8 bases, and 5 bases stayed unmatched. The CDR3 is 15 residues long. CDR1 is MGHRA and CDR2 is YSYEKL in the germline V gene. CDR3 sequence reads: CASSQEDRDTEKLFF. The CDR3 DNA sequence: TGCGCCAGCAGCCAAGAGGACAGGGATACGGAAAAACTGTTTTTT.

The V and J genes are TRBV5-1 and TRBJ2-7; 10 bases map to TRBD2. J lost 5 bases, V lost 4 bases, and 6 bases had no gene match. Per germline, CDR1 SGHRS and CDR2 YFSETQ. The CDR3 has 14 residues. The CDR3: CASSQLAGWDEQYF. CDR3 nucleotides: TGCGCCAGCAGCCAACTAGCGGGGTGGGACGAGCAGTACTTC. Full variable domain (outside the CDR3, taken from reference TRBV5-1 and TRBJ2-7): KAGVTQTPRYLIKTRGQQVTLSCSPISGHRSVSWYQQTPGQGLQFLFEYFSETQRNKGNFPGRFSGRQFSNSRSEMNVSTLELGDSALYLCASSQLAGWDEQYFGPGTRLTVT.

The gene calls are TRBV14 and TRBJ2-2; no firm D call. Germline V lookup: CDR1 SGHDN, CDR2 FVKESK. The CDR3 loop spans 17 amino acids. V was trimmed by 11 bases and J by 1 base, leaving 23 bases between them. The CDR3 loop is CARRRRPAARNTGELFF. In nucleotides, the CDR3 is TGTGCCCGCCGCCGCCGGCCGGCGGCGCGGAACACCGGGGAGCTGTTTTTT.

The gene calls are TRBV28 and TRBJ1-2; the D is unclear. From germline, CDR1 is MDHEN and CDR2 SYDVKM. V was cut by 1 base and J by 2 bases, with 8 bases left in between. The CDR3 is 14 residues long. The CDR3 protein is CASSLFSGNYGYTF. In nucleotides, the CDR3 is TGTGCCAGCAGTTTATTCTCGGGGAACTATGGCTACACCTTC.

The chain joins TRBV7-2 to TRBJ1-1; 9 bases align to TRBD1. This CDR3 is 15 amino acids long. The J segment lost 8 bases and the V segment lost 5 bases, leaving 12 bases of the junction unmatched. Germline V CDR1 and CDR2: SGHTA, FQGNSA. This CDR3 is CASSPKTGGPTEAFF. CDR3 nucleotide sequence: TGTGCCAGCAGCCCAAAAACAGGGGGCCCTACCGAAGCTTTCTTT.

The gene calls are TRBV5-1 and TRBJ2-1; weak D call: TRBD2 (5 bases). The ends were cut back, 7 bases at V and 0 bases at J, with 17 bases in the middle. CDR3 size: 16 residues. Germline assignment: CDR1 SGHRS and CDR2 YFSETQ. CDR3: CASGGFAPGSYNEQFF. The CDR3 nucleotides are TGCGCCAGCGGCGGGTTCGCCCCAGGCTCCTACAATGAGCAGTTCTTC.

The chain links TRBV29-1 to TRBJ2-4, with TRBD2 matching over 13 bases. Trimming cost V 6 bases and J 12 bases; bases outside gene matches: 8. The CDR3 is made up of 13 amino acids. CDR1 is SQVTM, CDR2 ANQGSEA, per germline. As DNA, the CDR3 is TGCAGCGTCTCGGGACTAGCGGGGTCTGATCAGTACTTC. Its translation: CSVSGLAGSDQYF.

The V call is TRBV27, the J call TRBJ1-6; the D is unclear. Trimming took 2 bases from V and 10 from J, leaving 9 bases between them. There are 13 residues in the CDR3. Per the germline V gene, CDR1 is MNHEY and CDR2 is SMNVEV (reference sequence). DNA of the CDR3: TGTGCCAGCAGTTTAGCGGGGATCTCACCCCTCCACTTT. It translates to CASSLAGISPLHF.

This clone appeared a few times. V usage is TRBV27 and J usage is TRBJ2-7; weak D call: TRBD1 (5 bases). Germline V gives CDR1 MNHEY, CDR2 SMNVEV (reference sequence). Trimming removed 8 bases at V and 3 bases at J, with 20 bases between. The CDR3 sequence is 15 residues long. The CDR3 nucleotides read TGTGCCAGCTTCCCTCATAGGGGCAGACACTACGAGCAGTACTTC. Its protein is CASFPHRGRHYEQYF.

The rearrangement links TRBV7-2 to TRBJ2-3, with 7 bases fitting TRBD1. V shed 3 bases and J 2 bases; nucleotides not matched to a gene: 5. The germline CDR1 and CDR2 sequences are SGHTA and FQGNSA. The CDR3 is 15 amino acids. DNA of the CDR3: TGTGCCAGCAGCTTGTTAACAGGGGCCACAGATACGCAGTATTTT. This codes for CASSLLTGATDTQYF.

This clone was detected once. J is TRBJ2-2 and V is TRBV6-4; a possible D gene is TRBD2 (6 bases). V lost 10 bases and J 1 base, leaving 16 bases between the germline ends. This CDR3 has 15 residues. Germline V gene sequence: CDR1 MRHNA, CDR2 SNTAGT. The CDR3: CATSSRSGNTGELFF. The DNA of the CDR3 is TGTGCCACCTCGTCGCGTAGCGGGAACACCGGGGAGCTGTTTTTT.

The rearrangement uses TRBV5-6 and TRBJ2-7; a possible D gene is TRBD2 (6 bases). V was cut by 4 bases and J by 0 bases, with 14 bases left in between. The CDR3 has 15 residues. Germline assignment: CDR1 SGHDT and CDR2 YYEEEE. This CDR3 is CASSLYSGNSYEQYF. The CDR3 nucleotides are TGTGCCAGCAGCCTTTATAGCGGCAACTCCTACGAGCAGTACTTC. Using reference TRBV5-6 and TRBJ2-7 for the parts outside the CDR3, the full variable domain is DAGVTQSPTHLIKTRGQQVTLRCSPKSGHDTVSWYQQALGQGPQFIFQYYEEEERQRGNFPDRFSGHQFPNYSSELNVNALLLGDSALYLCASSLYSGNSYEQYFGPGTRLTVT.

This clone is a singleton in its sample. This rearrangement joins TRBV3-1 (or the pseudogene TRBV3-2) to TRBJ2-1, with 10 bases identical to TRBD2. Germline values: CDR1 LGHDT, CDR2 YNNKEL (reference sequence). V trimming: 5 bases; J trimming: 6 bases; junction bases outside the gene matches: 7. This CDR3 has 15 residues. The chain's CDR3 is CASSETSGHLNEQFF. CDR3 nucleotides: TGTGCCAGCAGCGAGACTAGCGGGCACCTCAATGAGCAGTTCTTC.

The V gene is TRBV18, the J gene TRBJ1-1; D gene uncertain. The CDR3 extends over 13 amino acids. The germline V gene has CDR1 KGHSH and CDR2 LQKENI. V lost 2 bases to trimming and J lost 4 bases, with 8 bases between them. Here the CDR3 reads CASSPSEGTEAFF. The CDR3 DNA reads TGTGCCAGCTCACCAAGCGAGGGCACTGAAGCTTTCTTT.

V usage is TRBV6-2 or TRBV6-3 and J usage is TRBJ2-3; a possible D gene is TRBD1 (6 bases). Trimming cost V 2 bases and J 5 bases, with 17 bases left between them. The germline V gene encodes CDR1 MNHEY and CDR2 SVGEGT. This CDR3 is built from 16 residues. In DNA, the CDR3 is TGTGCCAGCAGTTACGTGGGGGCCCAACTACGAGATACGCAGTATTTT. It encodes CASSYVGAQLRDTQYF.

The V gene is TRBV27, the J gene TRBJ1-1; no reliable D call. Deletions cut 6 bases from V and 4 bases from J, with 21 bases between. The CDR3 consists of 16 residues. Germline loops: CDR1 MNHEY, CDR2 SMNVEV (reference sequence). CDR3 in DNA: TGTGCCAGCAGCCCCTTCCGAGTCGCGCGAGTCACTGAAGCTTTCTTT. This encodes CASSPFRVARVTEAFF.

V and J are TRBV30 and TRBJ2-7; 7 nucleotides line up with TRBD1. V trimming: 3 bases; J trimming: 2 bases; junction bases outside the gene matches: 4. The CDR3 loop spans 13 amino acids. The germline CDR1 and CDR2 sequences are GTSNPN and SVGIG (reference sequence). The DNA of the CDR3 is TGTGCCTGGAGGCGACAGGGCGCCTACGAGCAGTACTTC. It specifies CAWRRQGAYEQYF.

This clone was detected only once. The rearrangement joins TRBV6-5 to TRBJ1-6; maybe TRBD1 (5 bases). Trimming pared 3 bases from V and 10 bases from J, leaving 19 bases between. Per the germline V gene, CDR1 is MNHEY and CDR2 is SVGAGI. This CDR3 region has 16 residues. The CDR3 coding sequence is TGTGCCAGCAGTTATGGGGTCAAGGCAGGGAGGTCACCCCTCCACTTT. Protein product: CASSYGVKAGRSPLHF.

The V and J genes are TRBV28 and TRBJ2-5, with D possibly matching TRBD2 (7 bases). CDR1 is MDHEN and CDR2 is SYDVKM in the germline V gene. This CDR3 is built from 14 residues. V dropped 7 bases and J dropped 3 bases, with 15 bases sitting between them. Here the CDR3 reads CASNERGGEETQYF. The CDR3 region has the DNA TGTGCCAGCAATGAAAGGGGGGGGGAAGAGACCCAGTACTTC.

The rearrangement joins TRBV11-3 to TRBJ2-5; the D is unclear. Germline V gene lookup returns CDR1 SGHNT and CDR2 YENEEA. The length of the CDR3 is 13 residues. Trimming took off 1 base at V and 0 bases at J, with 3 bases between the two ends. In DNA form, the CDR3 reads TGTGCCAGCAGCTTAGCCGACCAAGAGACCCAGTACTTC. It codes for CASSLADQETQYF.

The chain recombines TRBV30 with TRBJ2-7; 7 positions match TRBD1. V lost 5 bases, J lost 6 bases, and 10 bases stayed unmatched. This CDR3 contains 13 residues. Germline V gives CDR1 GTSNPN, CDR2 SVGIG (reference sequence). The CDR3 is CAWCRDSQSEQYF. The DNA for the CDR3 is TGTGCCTGGTGCCGGGACAGCCAATCCGAGCAGTACTTC.

The gene calls are TRBV7-3 and TRBJ1-1; D gene ambiguous. Germline V gene sequence: CDR1 SGHTA, CDR2 FQGTGA. Deletions cut 5 bases from V and 8 bases from J, with 15 bases between. The length of the CDR3 is 13 residues. The CDR3 coding sequence is TGTGCCAGCAGCCCACAAGATCAGTTCGAAGCTTTCTTT. It yields the protein CASSPQDQFEAFF.